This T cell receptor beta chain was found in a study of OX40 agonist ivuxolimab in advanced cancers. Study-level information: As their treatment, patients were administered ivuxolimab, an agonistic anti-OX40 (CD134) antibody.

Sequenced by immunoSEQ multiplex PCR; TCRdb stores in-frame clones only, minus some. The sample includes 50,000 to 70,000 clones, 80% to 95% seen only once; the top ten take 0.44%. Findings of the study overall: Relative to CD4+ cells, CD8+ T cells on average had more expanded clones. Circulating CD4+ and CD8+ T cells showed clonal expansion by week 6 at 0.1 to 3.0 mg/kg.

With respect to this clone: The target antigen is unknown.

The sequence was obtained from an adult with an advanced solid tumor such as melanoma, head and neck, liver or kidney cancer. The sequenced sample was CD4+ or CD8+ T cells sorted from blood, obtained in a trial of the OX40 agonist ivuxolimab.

The DNA of the CDR3 is TGTGCCAGCAGTTACTCGACGGGTACTGGAAACACCATATATTTT. Translating gives CASSYSTGTGNTIYF. The chain has TRBV6-6 and TRBJ1-3; D is unresolved. V lost 0 bases, J lost 2 bases, and 8 bases lay in between. The germline gives CDR1 MNHNY, CDR2 SVGAGI (reference sequence). The CDR3 extends over 15 amino acids.